The 29 T cell receptor beta chains in this list originate from one sample, sequenced in a study of CD8 T cells in Susac syndrome. The RNA, about 0.45 to 1 ug, was put through reverse transcription using random hexamers. TCRdb used MiXCR to reprocess the immunoSEQ multiplex PCR reads, holding one entry per CDR3 protein. This sample carries about 190,000 distinct CDR3 sequences, approximately 95% of them seen once, and the ten largest clones take approximately 0.098%. Sequencing was performed on CD4+ T cells from PBMCs. The receptors were sampled from a human donor in good health.

This clonotype was observed a single time. The chain has TRBV14 and TRBJ2-5; D is perhaps TRBD1 or TRBD2 (5 bases each). Deletions cut 5 bases from V and 5 bases from J, with 18 bases between. The CDR3 totals 15 residues. CDR1 is SGHDN, CDR2 FVKESK, per germline. The CDR3 region has the DNA TGTGCCAGCAGCTTCAGGCTGCAGGGAGTGGAGACCCAGTACTTC. Amino acids: CASSFRLQGVETQYF.

The chain combines TRBV3-1 with TRBJ1-3, with D possibly matching TRBD1 (6 bases). The germline V gene has CDR1 LGHDT and CDR2 YNNKEL (reference sequence). V lost 0 bases to trimming and J lost 4 bases, with 22 bases between them. The CDR3 loop spans 19 amino acids. The CDR3 sequence: CASSQDVFSAGVVGNTIYF. The CDR3 region has the DNA TGTGCCAGCAGCCAAGATGTATTCAGTGCAGGGGTGGTGGGAAACACCATATATTTT.

The genes are TRBV3-1 and TRBJ1-2, with D unresolved. This CDR3 spans 12 amino acids. The V gene lost 3 bases and the J gene lost 6 bases, with 8 bases spanning the gap. Germline V gene sequence: CDR1 LGHDT, CDR2 YNNKEL (reference sequence). The CDR3 nucleotides read TGTGCCAGCAGCCATGGGCAGAATGGCTACACCTTC. This gives the protein CASSHGQNGYTF.

CDR3 DNA sequence: TGTGCCAGCAGCCCGGGGGTTGGGGGTAAATCGAACACTGAAGCTTTCTTT. Its translation is CASSPGVGGKSNTEAFF. This sequence joins TRBV9 and TRBJ1-1; D is perhaps TRBD1 (5 bases). This CDR3 comprises 17 residues. V dropped 4 bases and J dropped 1 base, with 20 bases sitting between them. From germline, CDR1 is SGDLS and CDR2 YYNGEE.

The table lists this clonotype with a count of one. V and J are TRBV15 and TRBJ1-1, with D possibly being TRBD1 (5 bases). This CDR3 is built from 15 residues. Germline V gives CDR1 LNHNV, CDR2 YYDKDF (reference sequence). V lost 5 bases and J 5 bases, leaving 18 bases between the germline ends. The CDR3 coding sequence is TGTGCCACCAGCCCTAACGCGGGGTCAGGGACTGAAGCTTTCTTT. It is translated as CATSPNAGSGTEAFF.

The count of this clonotype is one. J is TRBJ2-5 and V is TRBV12-3 or TRBV12-4; the D gene is possibly TRBD1 (6 bases). The CDR3 consists of 14 residues. Trimming removed 1 base from V and 7 bases from J, with 13 bases in between. The CDR3 nucleotides are TGTGCCAGCAGTTTAGAGTACCCACAGGGGACCCAGTACTTC. Its protein product is CASSLEYPQGTQYF.

The V and J genes are TRBV5-1 and TRBJ2-1, with 9 bases fitting TRBD2. The germline gives CDR1 SGHRS, CDR2 YFSETQ. V was clipped by 4 bases and J by 5 bases; unmatched bases: 10. This CDR3 is built from 16 residues. CDR3 loop: CASSTRGSGGDNEQFF. The CDR3 DNA follows: TGCGCCAGCAGCACCCGGGGTAGCGGGGGAGACAATGAGCAGTTCTTC.

The genes are TRBV27 and TRBJ2-6, with unresolved D. CDR3 size: 18 residues. Between the trimmed V and J ends, which lost 0 bases and 0 bases, there was a span of 12 bases. Germline V gene sequence: CDR1 MNHEY, CDR2 SMNVEV (reference sequence). CDR3 sequence: CASSLSAFSLSGANVLTF. The CDR3 nucleotides are TGTGCCAGCAGTTTATCGGCTTTTTCACTCTCTGGGGCCAACGTCCTGACTTTC.

The chain links TRBV9 to TRBJ2-1; 13 bases agree with TRBD2. Unmatched junction bases numbered 2, after V lost 3 bases and J lost 5 bases. The CDR3 has 15 amino acids. Germline V CDR1 and CDR2: SGDLS, YYNGEE. In nucleotides, the CDR3 is TGTGCCAGCAGCGGGGGACTAGCGGGGAACAATGAGCAGTTCTTC. Translating it yields CASSGGLAGNNEQFF.

This clonotype was recorded once. This sequence joins TRBV7-9 and TRBJ1-1, with D hard to call. The CDR3 extends over 14 amino acids. V gave up 1 base and J gave up 10 bases, with 16 bases separating them. CDR1 is SEHNR, CDR2 FQNEAQ, per germline (reference sequence). The CDR3 DNA reads as TGTGCCAGCAGCTTAGTTGGGCGTAGCCAAGCAGCTTTCTTT. Amino acid sequence: CASSLVGRSQAAFF. Based on the CDR3 plus reference TRBV7-9 and TRBJ1-1, the full variable domain is DTGVSQNPRHKITKRGQNVTFRCDPISEHNRLYWYRQTLGQGPEFLTYFQNEAQLEKSRLLSDRFSAERPKGSFSTLEIQRTEQGDSAMYLCASSLVGRSQAAFFGQGTRLTVV.

The chain links TRBV28 to TRBJ1-5, with a tentative D call TRBD1 (6 bases). With 6 bases removed from V and 2 bases from J, the gap between germline ends came to 11 bases. This CDR3 has 14 residues. Looked up from germline, CDR1 is MDHEN and CDR2 is SYDVKM. CDR3 region: CASSRTARNQPQHF. In nucleotides, the CDR3 is TGTGCCAGCAGCCGGACAGCGCGCAATCAGCCCCAGCATTTT.

The sample holds one count of this clonotype. The genes are TRBV29-1 and TRBJ2-3; D is ambiguous. The V end was cut by 5 bases, the J end by 3 bases, with 3 bases between. The CDR3 runs 10 residues. Looked up from germline, CDR1 is SQVTM and CDR2 is ANQGSEA. CDR3 sequence: CSVLTDTQYF. CDR3 coding DNA: TGCAGCGTTTTAACAGATACGCAGTATTTT.

The genes are TRBV12-3 or TRBV12-4 and TRBJ2-5; D call uncertain. Trimming left V 1 base short and J 4 bases short, with 7 bases between. The CDR3 contains 13 residues. For the CDR3, the DNA is TGTGCCAGCAGTTTAGATCAGAGAGAGACCCAGTACTTC. Translated, it gives CASSLDQRETQYF.

The rearrangement links TRBV12-3 or TRBV12-4 to TRBJ1-1; TRBD1 matches at 10 bases. The CDR3 covers 14 residues. Trimming took 7 bases from V and 0 from J; bases not matched to a gene: 2. This CDR3 is CASNDRGLNTEAFF. The CDR3 DNA reads as TGTGCCAGCAATGACAGGGGGCTGAACACTGAAGCTTTCTTT.

The chain employs TRBV27 and TRBJ1-2, with 9 bases fitting TRBD1. With V trimmed by 0 bases and J by 14 bases, 7 bases remained unmatched. The CDR3 extends over 13 amino acids. Germline V CDR1 and CDR2: MNHEY, SMNVEV (reference sequence). Here the CDR3 DNA reads TGTGCCAGCAGTTTATCCTGGACAGGGGAAAAGACCTTC. It yields the protein CASSLSWTGEKTF.

J is TRBJ1-1 and V is TRBV5-6, with D unresolved. Germline CDR1 reads SGHDT; CDR2 reads YYEEEE. The CDR3 runs 13 residues. Trimming pared 4 bases from V and 5 bases from J, leaving 12 bases between. CDR3 sequence: CASSRRPGTEAFF. In nucleotides, the CDR3 is TGTGCCAGCAGCCGCAGGCCAGGTACTGAAGCTTTCTTT.

The rearrangement uses TRBV2 and TRBJ1-1, with D tentatively TRBD1 (6 bases). The CDR3 spans 13 residues. V was shortened by 7 bases and J by 4 bases, with 13 bases between the two germline ends. Germline assignment: CDR1 SNHLY and CDR2 FYNNEI. The CDR3 region is CASKRTAGTEAFF. The CDR3 DNA sequence: TGTGCCAGCAAGAGGACAGCTGGCACTGAAGCTTTCTTT.

The V and J genes are TRBV28 and TRBJ2-1; the match to TRBD2 covers 10 bases. From germline, CDR1 is MDHEN and CDR2 SYDVKM. The CDR3 contains 15 residues. The J segment lost 10 bases and the V segment lost 11 bases, leaving 17 bases of the junction unmatched. CDR3 sequence: CALSSLQRGGEEQFF. CDR3 in DNA: TGTGCCCTCAGCAGCCTTCAGCGGGGGGGCGAGGAGCAGTTCTTC.

This chain joins TRBV11-2 and TRBJ2-7; D possibly matches TRBD1 or TRBD2 (5 bases each). V gave up 3 bases and J gave up 2 bases, with 14 bases separating them. This CDR3 comprises 15 residues. Germline CDR1 SGHAT, CDR2 FQNNGV. In DNA form, the CDR3 reads TGTGCCAGCAGCTTGGCCGGGACCTCTACCTACGAGCAGTACGTC. It specifies CASSLAGTSTYEQYV.

This chain uses TRBV5-1 with TRBJ2-5; D tentatively fits TRBD1 or TRBD2 (5 bases each). The CDR3 is made up of 15 amino acids. V gave up 4 bases and J gave up 5 bases, with 18 bases separating them. Per germline, CDR1 SGHRS and CDR2 YFSETQ. CDR3 in amino acids: CASSPYTQGAETQYF. In DNA, the CDR3 is TGCGCCAGCAGCCCTTATACCCAGGGAGCCGAGACCCAGTACTTC.

This sequence joins TRBV5-6 and TRBJ2-5; D may be TRBD1 or TRBD2 (5 bases each). Deletions cut 0 bases from V and 7 bases from J, with 16 bases between. CDR1 and CDR2 from the germline V gene are SGHDT and YYEEEE. The CDR3 consists of 15 residues. CDR3 amino acids: CASSLVAGASGTQYF. CDR3 nucleotides: TGTGCCAGCAGCTTGGTGGCCGGGGCGAGTGGGACCCAGTACTTC.

The V and J genes are TRBV29-1 and TRBJ2-1; 8 bases are a match to TRBD1. The junction had 7 bases not matched to a gene; V was cut back by 6 bases and J by 0 bases. Germline values: CDR1 SQVTM, CDR2 ANQGSEA. The CDR3 is made up of 15 amino acids. CDR3 sequence (DNA): TGCAGCGTGAGATATGGACAGGGCTCCTACAATGAGCAGTTCTTC. Protein sequence: CSVRYGQGSYNEQFF.

The chain recombines TRBV15 with TRBJ2-3; no firm D call. CDR1 and CDR2 from the germline V gene are LNHNV and YYDKDF (reference sequence). V was pared by 1 base and J by 5 bases, with 13 bases between. CDR3 length: 15 residues. The CDR3 loop is CATSRGVGLGDTQYF. CDR3 coding DNA: TGTGCCACCAGCAGAGGCGTGGGGTTGGGAGATACGCAGTATTTT.

The rearrangement links TRBV19 to TRBJ2-2, with D maybe TRBD1 (6 bases). Between the trimmed V and J ends, which lost 8 bases and 2 bases, there was a span of 15 bases. Germline CDR1 reads LNHDA; CDR2 reads SQIVND (reference sequence). CDR3 length: 15 residues. DNA for the CDR3: TGTGCCAGTCTTCAGGGGCCCTCTAACACCGGGGAGCTGTTTTTT. Protein product: CASLQGPSNTGELFF.

The chain is built from TRBV30 and TRBJ1-1; D unresolved. CDR1 and CDR2 (germline): GTSNPN, SVGIG (reference sequence). The CDR3 has 13 amino acids. Deletions cut 0 bases from V and 5 bases from J, with 10 bases between. CDR3 bases: TGTGCCTGGAGTGTACGGGGAGTTACTGAAGCTTTCTTT. It is translated as CAWSVRGVTEAFF. The whole variable domain, remainder taken from reference TRBV30 and TRBJ1-1, is SQTIHQWPATLVQPVGSPLSLECTVEGTSNPNLYWYRQAAGRGLQLLFYSVGIGQISSEVPQNLSASRPQDRQFILSSKKLLLSDSGFYLCAWSVRGVTEAFFGQGTRLTVV.

With regard to this clonotype: A read error may account for a junction end that differs from germline. This chain joins TRBV10-3 and TRBJ1-6; 7 nucleotides align to TRBD1. CDR1 is ENHRY and CDR2 is SYGVKD in the germline V gene. The CDR3 totals 14 residues. CDR3 DNA sequence: TGTGCCATCAGTGGGGACAGCCAAAATTCACCCCTCCATTTT. This gives the protein CAISGDSQNSPLHF.

The rearrangement links TRBV5-1 to TRBJ1-6; 8 bases map to TRBD1. J was trimmed by 8 bases and V by 4 bases; bases with no gene match: 5. Germline loops: CDR1 SGHRS, CDR2 YFSETQ. The CDR3 has 14 amino acids. The CDR3 bases are TGCGCCAGCAGCGAGGGACAGGACTATTCACCCCTCCACTTT. Its translation: CASSEGQDYSPLHF.

This clonotype has a single count. V is TRBV6-2 or TRBV6-3 and J is TRBJ2-5; possible D gene TRBD1, 6 bases. Trimming cost V 6 bases and J 2 bases, with 13 bases left between them. The CDR3 covers 14 residues. The germline CDR1 and CDR2 sequences are MNHEY and SVGEGT. The CDR3 DNA reads as TGTGCCAGCAGGCGCCCAGGGGAACAAGAGACCCAGTACTTC. It specifies CASRRPGEQETQYF.

This sequence joins TRBV5-4 and TRBJ2-5; TRBD1 matches at 7 bases. The CDR3 runs 14 residues. With V trimmed by 0 bases and J by 3 bases, 2 bases remained unmatched. Germline values: CDR1 SGHNT, CDR2 YYREEE (reference sequence). In DNA, the CDR3 is TGTGCCAGCAGCTTGGGGGGACAGAAAGAGACCCAGTACTTC. Encoded protein: CASSLGGQKETQYF. The complete variable domain, with remaining parts taken from reference TRBV5-4 and TRBJ2-5, reads ETGVTQSPTHLIKTRGQQVTLRCSSQSGHNTVSWYQQALGQGPQFIFQYYREEENGRGNFPPRFSGLQFPNYSSELNVNALELDDSALYLCASSLGGQKETQYFGPGTRLLVL.